This note documents a single T cell receptor (beta chain) sequence. The sample originates from a study of early T cells in non-severe SARS-CoV-2 infection. This CDR3 has 13 amino acids. Deletions cut 3 bases from V and 5 bases from J, with 10 bases between. From the 5' RACE reads, TCRdb called clonotypes with MiXCR, one entry per CDR3 protein. The sample contains some 36,000 distinct CDR3 sequences, 5.5% to 8% of which appear only once. The V and J genes are TRBV12-3 or TRBV12-4 and TRBJ1-1; D call uncertain. The TCR originated in an adult who was a healthcare worker with PCR-confirmed SARS-CoV-2 infection or an uninfected control (not recorded which). The sequences come from whole blood, collected at baseline. CDR3 sequence (DNA): TGTGCCAGCAGTTTTCATTCGGGGACTGAAGCTTTCTTT. Protein: CASSFHSGTEAFF.